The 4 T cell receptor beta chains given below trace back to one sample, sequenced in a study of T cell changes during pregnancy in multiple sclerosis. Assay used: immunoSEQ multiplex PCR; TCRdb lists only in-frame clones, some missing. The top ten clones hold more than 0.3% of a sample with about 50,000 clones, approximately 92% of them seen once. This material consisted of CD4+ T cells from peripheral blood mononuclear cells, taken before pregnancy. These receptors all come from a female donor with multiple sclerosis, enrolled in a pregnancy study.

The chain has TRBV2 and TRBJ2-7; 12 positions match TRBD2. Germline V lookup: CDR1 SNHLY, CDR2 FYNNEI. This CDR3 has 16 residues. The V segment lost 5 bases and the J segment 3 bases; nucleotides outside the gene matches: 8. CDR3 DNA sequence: TGTGCCAGCAGTTTCCCGCTAGCGGGAGGGAGCTACGAGCAGTACTTC. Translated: CASSFPLAGGSYEQYF.

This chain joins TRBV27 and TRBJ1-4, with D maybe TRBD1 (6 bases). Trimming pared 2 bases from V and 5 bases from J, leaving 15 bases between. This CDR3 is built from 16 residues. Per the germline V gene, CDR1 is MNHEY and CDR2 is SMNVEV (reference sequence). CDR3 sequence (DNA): TGTGCCAGCAGTTTAGTGGGGGGGCCCGTGAATGAAAAACTGTTTTTT. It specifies CASSLVGGPVNEKLFF.

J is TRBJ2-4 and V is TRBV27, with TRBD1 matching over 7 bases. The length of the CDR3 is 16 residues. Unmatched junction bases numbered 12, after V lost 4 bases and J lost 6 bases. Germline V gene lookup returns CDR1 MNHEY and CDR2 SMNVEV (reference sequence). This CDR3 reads CASSSNLRQGRNIQYF. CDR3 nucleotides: TGTGCCAGCAGTTCGAACCTACGACAGGGTAGAAACATTCAGTACTTC.

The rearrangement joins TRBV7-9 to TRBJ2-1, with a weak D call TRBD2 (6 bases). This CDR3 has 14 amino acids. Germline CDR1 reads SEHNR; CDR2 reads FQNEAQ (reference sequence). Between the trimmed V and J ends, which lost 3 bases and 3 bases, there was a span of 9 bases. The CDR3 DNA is TGTGCCAGCAGCTTCTTAGCGGACTACAATGAGCAGTTCTTC. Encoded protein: CASSFLADYNEQFF.